This T cell receptor beta chain comes out of a study of CD8+ T cells in alopecia areata. Germline V gives CDR1 SQVTM, CDR2 ANQGSEA. The CDR3 is made up of 10 amino acids. V was clipped by 4 bases and J by 5 bases, with 5 bases between them. Isolated RNA was reverse transcribed into cDNA used as the sequencing template. The protocol was immunoSEQ multiplex PCR, while the TCRdb copy is restricted to in-frame clones and leaves out a portion. Altogether about 98,000 clones are present, 35% to 50% being singletons, with the ten largest covering 0.75% to 0.9%. This clone has a handful of counts. This clonotype was sampled from a human donor with alopecia areata. The sample taken for sequencing was CD4+ T cells sorted from blood. This rearrangement joins TRBV29-1 to TRBJ2-5; D is unresolved. The CDR3 nucleotides read TGCAGCGTTGTGGAGGAGACCCAGTACTTC. It translates to CSVVEETQYF. The entire variable domain, with the rest obtained from reference TRBV29-1 and TRBJ2-5, is as follows: SAVISQKPSRDICQRGTSLTIQCQVDSQVTMMFWYRQQPGQSLTLIATANQGSEATYESGFVIDKFPISRPNLTFSTLTVSNMSPEDSSIYLCSVVEETQYFGPGTRLLVL.